This T cell receptor (beta chain) originates from a study of T cells expressing NK-cell markers. Study background: In the group of eight sequenced donors, seven were HCMV-seropositive and one was seronegative. The study, taken as a whole, reports: The CD3+CD56-NKG2C+ fraction of a few donors was likewise dominated by these clonotypes. Whether expanded NKG2C+ T cell clones recognized HCMV stayed uncertain. NKG2C+ dominant clonotypes from 5 to 7 donors made up roughly 1.0-8% of CD8+ T cells.

On this clonotype itself: Its matching antigen is unknown.

Reanalyzing the 5' RACE reads, TCRdb keeps one entry per CDR3 protein, without DNA. The sample's table shows approximately 460,000 distinct CDR3 sequences. Sequenced input: blood T cells: a sorted CD56 or NKG2C T cell subset, CD4+ or CD8+ T cells, or bulk PBMC T cells (not recorded which). The receptor comes from a woman between 18 and 70 years old in good health.

CDR3 sequence reads: CSASGDDLGNSPLHF. The chain couples TRBV20-1 to TRBJ1-6. CDR3 length: 15 residues. Germline assignment: CDR1 DFQATT and CDR2 SNEGSKA (reference sequence).